A single sample gave rise to the 32 T cell receptor beta chains below, sequenced in a study of OX40 agonist ivuxolimab in advanced cancers. Using immunoSEQ multiplex PCR, the repertoire was profiled, and TCRdb retains in-frame clones only, with some absent. Among tens of thousands of clones listed, 75% to 95% were seen once. This specimen consisted of CD4+ or CD8+ T cells sorted from blood, obtained in a trial of the OX40 agonist ivuxolimab. The receptors derive from an adult with an advanced solid tumor such as melanoma, head and neck, liver or kidney cancer.

V usage is TRBV4-2 and J usage is TRBJ2-2; TRBD2 aligns across 10 bases. This CDR3 has 16 residues. From germline, CDR1 is LGHNA and CDR2 YNFKEQ. Trimming removed 4 bases from V and 6 bases from J; junction bases left unmatched: 8. Written as DNA, the CDR3 is TGTGCCAGCAGCCCCGAAGCGGGGGGGGGCCCCGGGGAGCTGTTTTTT. It specifies CASSPEAGGGPGELFF.

V gene TRBV4-1 combines with J gene TRBJ1-2, with TRBD1 identical over 12 bases. Germline V lookup: CDR1 MGHRA, CDR2 YSYEKL. Unmatched junction bases numbered 11, after V lost 4 bases and J lost 5 bases. The CDR3 spans 17 residues. CDR3 region: CASSPGGTGGVWYGYTF. As DNA, the CDR3 is TGCGCCAGCAGCCCGGGGGGGACAGGGGGCGTTTGGTATGGCTACACCTTC.

The V and J genes are TRBV19 and TRBJ2-7; TRBD2 matches 8 bases. The CDR3 length is 16 residues. Germline V CDR1 and CDR2: LNHDA, SQIVND (reference sequence). V shed 3 bases and J 0 bases; nucleotides not matched to a gene: 7. CDR3 nucleotide sequence: TGTGCCAGTAGTATCGGGACTAGGGGGAGCTCCTACGAGCAGTACTTC. It encodes CASSIGTRGSSYEQYF.

This chain joins TRBV11-3 and TRBJ2-5; D is uncertain. The germline V and J ends were trimmed by 2 bases and 4 bases, with 14 bases remaining between them. In germline, CDR1 is SGHNT, CDR2 YENEEA. The CDR3 spans 15 residues. The CDR3 DNA reads as TGTGCCAGCAGCTTACTTCCCCAAGACGGAGAGACCCAGTACTTC. This gives the protein CASSLLPQDGETQYF.

The CDR3 region has the DNA TGCGCCAGCAGCTTGGATTGGGACATGAACACTGAAGCTTTCTTT. It specifies CASSLDWDMNTEAFF. V usage is TRBV5-1 and J usage is TRBJ1-1; D may be TRBD1 (6 bases). Trimming pared 0 bases from V and 0 bases from J, leaving 9 bases between. The CDR3 runs 15 residues. Germline-derived CDR1 and CDR2 are SGHRS and YFSETQ.

A remark on this clone: A read error may produce the germline difference seen at one junction end. The chain employs TRBV7-7 and TRBJ2-5; TRBD2 matches 10 bases. Per germline, CDR1 SSHAT and CDR2 FNYEAQ (reference sequence). The CDR3 totals 17 residues. In nucleotides, the CDR3 is TGTGCTAGCAGCTTAGAAGCGGGAGGGCCGAATTGGGAGACCCAGTACTTC. Amino acid sequence: CASSLEAGGPNWETQYF.

V is TRBV29-1 and J is TRBJ2-1; D uncertain. Germline values: CDR1 SQVTM, CDR2 ANQGSEA. There are 13 residues in the CDR3. V lost 6 bases, J lost 6 bases, and 15 bases lay in between. Here the CDR3 DNA reads TGCAGCGTACAAGCGATAGGGTTCAATGAGCAGTTCTTC. Translated: CSVQAIGFNEQFF.

This clone was observed a single time. The V gene is TRBV7-8, the J gene TRBJ2-3, with no clear D. This CDR3 is 14 amino acids long. Germline loops: CDR1 SGHVS, CDR2 FQNEAQ. V was trimmed by 1 base and J by 5 bases, leaving 10 bases between them. The CDR3 loop reads CASSLGNILDTQYF. CDR3 DNA: TGTGCCAGCAGCTTAGGGAATATCCTAGATACGCAGTATTTT.

The DNA for the CDR3 is TGTGCCAGCACCACAGGGGAGGCAGATACGCAGTATTTT. Its protein is CASTTGEADTQYF. The chain uses TRBV27 and TRBJ2-3, with a possible D match to TRBD1 (7 bases). The CDR3 has 13 amino acids. The V end was cut by 7 bases, the J end by 4 bases, with 12 bases between. Germline V gives CDR1 MNHEY, CDR2 SMNVEV (reference sequence).

The chain is built from TRBV7-6 and TRBJ2-1; TRBD1 matches at 7 bases. The J segment lost 2 bases and the V segment lost 4 bases, leaving 2 bases of the junction unmatched. This CDR3 comprises 14 residues. Germline CDR1 reads SGHVS; CDR2 reads FNYEAQ. CDR3 residues: CASSSGQPYNEQFF. CDR3 DNA sequence: TGTGCCAGCAGCTCGGGACAGCCCTACAATGAGCAGTTCTTC.

V usage is TRBV7-3 and J usage is TRBJ1-1; 8 nucleotides match TRBD1. The CDR3 has 15 residues. Trimming at V came to 5 bases and at J to 3 bases, leaving 8 bases not matched to a gene. The germline V gene has CDR1 SGHTA and CDR2 FQGTGA. CDR3 sequence (DNA): TGTGCCAGCAGCCTACAGGGGGGGACGCACACTGAAGCTTTCTTT. This encodes CASSLQGGTHTEAFF.

This sequence joins TRBV27 and TRBJ2-2, with D possibly TRBD2 on 6 matching bases. The CDR3 runs to 14 residues. Between the trimmed V and J ends, which lost 0 bases and 6 bases, there was a span of 8 bases. Germline V lookup: CDR1 MNHEY, CDR2 SMNVEV (reference sequence). Here the CDR3 reads CASSLSGGSGELFF. In nucleotides, the CDR3 is TGTGCCAGCAGTTTATCGGGGGGTTCCGGGGAGCTGTTTTTT.

V and J are TRBV4-1 and TRBJ2-7; D possibly corresponds to TRBD1 (5 bases). CDR1 and CDR2 (germline): MGHRA, YSYEKL. V was cut by 0 bases and J by 0 bases, with 9 bases left in between. This CDR3 has 15 amino acids. CDR3 sequence reads: CASSQERQGSYEQYF. The CDR3 nucleotides read TGCGCCAGCAGCCAAGAACGCCAGGGCTCCTACGAGCAGTACTTC.

The chain employs TRBV29-1 and TRBJ2-7; D remains ambiguous. The V end lost 4 bases, the J end lost 3 bases, and 13 bases lay between the germline ends. The CDR3 is made up of 13 amino acids. Germline V gene lookup returns CDR1 SQVTM and CDR2 ANQGSEA. In DNA, the CDR3 is TGCAGCGTTGTAAGTACACAAGACTACGAGCAGTACTTC. This codes for CSVVSTQDYEQYF.

V usage is TRBV30 and J usage is TRBJ1-1; tentative D call: TRBD1 (5 bases). The CDR3 consists of 14 residues. V gave up 2 bases and J gave up 1 base, with 11 bases separating them. Germline values: CDR1 GTSNPN, CDR2 SVGIG (reference sequence). The CDR3 sequence: CAWSFFTGNTEAFF. The CDR3 nucleotides are TGTGCCTGGAGTTTTTTCACAGGGAACACTGAAGCTTTCTTT.

The chain links TRBV6-1 to TRBJ1-6, with 9 bases lining up with TRBD1. The junction had 5 bases not matched to a gene; V was cut back by 4 bases and J by 7 bases. This CDR3 comprises 15 residues. Germline V gene sequence: CDR1 MNHNS, CDR2 SASEGT. The DNA of the CDR3 is TGTGCCAGCAGTGCCTGGACAGGGGTAAATTCACCCCTCCACTTT. Translation gives CASSAWTGVNSPLHF.

The rearrangement joins TRBV19 to TRBJ2-7, with 8 bases that match TRBD2. This CDR3 has 14 residues. CDR1 and CDR2 (germline): LNHDA, SQIVND (reference sequence). V shed 3 bases, J shed 6 bases, and the junction held 7 bases outside the gene matches. CDR3 sequence (DNA): TGTGCCAGTAGTATGGGTAGCGGGACACCCGAGCAGTACTTC. It specifies CASSMGSGTPEQYF.

V is TRBV4-1 and J is TRBJ2-1; a weak D match, TRBD1 (5 bases). The CDR3 sequence is 15 residues long. V was pared by 4 bases and J by 4 bases, with 14 bases between. Germline CDR1 reads MGHRA; CDR2 reads YSYEKL. CDR3 nucleotide sequence: TGCGCCAGCAGCCCGGAGCCAGGGATATACAATGAGCAGTTCTTC. Its translation: CASSPEPGIYNEQFF.

The sample holds one count of this clone. The chain joins TRBV19 to TRBJ1-1; tentatively, D is TRBD1 (6 bases). In germline, CDR1 is LNHDA, CDR2 SQIVND (reference sequence). The CDR3 totals 15 residues. The ends were cut back, 7 bases at V and 10 bases at J, with 25 bases in the middle. The CDR3 loop is CASTIIRGGGLVAFF. The CDR3 DNA reads TGTGCCAGTACCATAATACGCGGGGGCGGCCTGGTAGCTTTCTTT.

The chain recombines TRBV30 with TRBJ2-3; 7 nucleotides align to TRBD1. Trimming at V came to 4 bases and at J to 0 bases, leaving 1 base not matched to a gene. The CDR3 contains 13 residues. CDR1 is GTSNPN and CDR2 is SVGIG in the germline V gene (reference sequence). The CDR3 loop reads CAWTTGSTDTQYF. Here the CDR3 DNA reads TGTGCCTGGACGACAGGGAGCACAGATACGCAGTATTTT.

V and J are TRBV4-3 and TRBJ2-1, with TRBD2 identical over 12 bases. The CDR3 is 17 residues long. V dropped 1 base and J dropped 4; count of bases not matched to a gene: 5. CDR1 LGHNA and CDR2 YSLEER come from the germline V gene. CDR3 sequence (DNA): TGCGCCAGCAGCCAAGCCGCTAGCGGGAGGGCATACAATGAGCAGTTCTTC. This translates into CASSQAASGRAYNEQFF.

This chain links TRBV7-9 with TRBJ2-7; no definite D call. The CDR3 extends over 12 amino acids. V was clipped by 3 bases and J by 4 bases, with 7 bases between them. From germline, CDR1 is SEHNR and CDR2 FQNEAQ (reference sequence). The CDR3 nucleotides read TGTGCCAGCAGCTTTGGCGAATACGAGCAGTACTTC. This gives the protein CASSFGEYEQYF.

This sequence joins TRBV7-8 and TRBJ2-3; 12 bases map to TRBD2. The CDR3 spans 16 residues. Germline assignment: CDR1 SGHVS and CDR2 FQNEAQ. The V segment lost 1 base and the J segment 2 bases; nucleotides outside the gene matches: 1. CDR3 protein: CASSLGTSGTTDTQYF. The CDR3, as DNA: TGTGCCAGCAGCTTAGGGACTAGCGGGACCACAGATACGCAGTATTTT.

The V call is TRBV2, the J call TRBJ2-2, with a tentative D call TRBD2 (7 bases). V was pared by 2 bases and J by 3 bases, with 10 bases between. This CDR3 is built from 15 residues. Germline V gene sequence: CDR1 SNHLY, CDR2 FYNNEI. The CDR3 loop reads CASSEFGGHTGELFF. The CDR3, as DNA: TGTGCCAGCAGTGAATTCGGGGGGCACACCGGGGAGCTGTTTTTT.

The genes are TRBV7-2 and TRBJ2-5; D gene uncertain. The V gene's germline CDR1 is SGHTA and CDR2 FQGNSA. There are 11 residues in the CDR3. V lost 2 bases and J lost 4, with 2 bases in between. The chain's CDR3 is CASSLSETQYF. CDR3 nucleotides: TGTGCCAGCAGCTTATCAGAGACCCAGTACTTC.

V gene TRBV7-9 combines with J gene TRBJ1-2; no reliable D call. With 3 bases removed from V and 1 base from J, the gap between germline ends came to 6 bases. The CDR3 runs 13 residues. Looked up from germline, CDR1 is SEHNR and CDR2 is FQNEAQ (reference sequence). CDR3 DNA: TGTGCCAGCAGCTTCGGCAATAACTATGGCTACACCTTC. It codes for CASSFGNNYGYTF.

The V and J genes are TRBV19 and TRBJ1-5; perhaps TRBD1 as D (5 bases). Germline V lookup: CDR1 LNHDA, CDR2 SQIVND (reference sequence). The CDR3 length is 14 residues. Trimming stripped 6 bases from V and 6 bases from J, with 15 bases between. CDR3 loop: CASRVREVGQPQHF. CDR3 bases: TGTGCCAGTAGGGTCAGGGAGGTGGGTCAGCCCCAGCATTTT.

This sequence joins TRBV6-5 and TRBJ2-7, with D unclear. The germline gives CDR1 MNHEY, CDR2 SVGAGI. V was shortened by 8 bases and J by 5 bases, with 16 bases between the two germline ends. This CDR3 contains 13 residues. The DNA of the CDR3 is TGTGCCAGCTCGTTTCAGTATTCTGACGAGCAGTACTTC. It yields the protein CASSFQYSDEQYF.

V usage is TRBV27 and J usage is TRBJ2-1; 7 bases are a match to TRBD2. This CDR3 region has 14 residues. Losses at the gene ends were 8 bases for V and 2 bases for J; bases not matched to a gene: 6. CDR1 MNHEY and CDR2 SMNVEV come from the germline V gene (reference sequence). The DNA of the CDR3 is TGTGCCAGCCAGCTAGCGGTTGCCTACAATGAGCAGTTCTTC. Encoded protein: CASQLAVAYNEQFF.

This chain links TRBV4-1 with TRBJ1-1; D is undetermined. The CDR3 consists of 14 residues. Looked up from germline, CDR1 is MGHRA and CDR2 is YSYEKL. V dropped 1 base and J dropped 1 base, with 7 bases sitting between them. For the CDR3, the DNA is TGCGCCAGCAGCCAAGTTCCCAGGAACACTGAAGCTTTCTTT. Translated: CASSQVPRNTEAFF.

V usage is TRBV5-5 and J usage is TRBJ2-4; TRBD1 matches at 8 bases. V trimming: 6 bases; J trimming: 6 bases; junction bases outside the gene matches: 17. CDR3 length: 17 residues. Germline V CDR1 and CDR2: SGHKS, YYEKEE (reference sequence). The DNA for the CDR3 is TGTGCCAGCACCCTTCCTCAGGGGGCGCAAGATGGAAACATTCAGTACTTC. Residues: CASTLPQGAQDGNIQYF.

This clone has a single count. This sequence joins TRBV27 and TRBJ2-1, with TRBD2 matching 12 bases. J was trimmed by 6 bases and V by 6 bases; bases with no gene match: 9. The CDR3 has 16 amino acids. CDR1 is MNHEY and CDR2 is SMNVEV in the germline V gene (reference sequence). The CDR3 protein is CASSPGASGRANEQFF. The CDR3 nucleotides read TGTGCCAGCAGCCCCGGGGCTAGCGGGAGGGCCAATGAGCAGTTCTTC.